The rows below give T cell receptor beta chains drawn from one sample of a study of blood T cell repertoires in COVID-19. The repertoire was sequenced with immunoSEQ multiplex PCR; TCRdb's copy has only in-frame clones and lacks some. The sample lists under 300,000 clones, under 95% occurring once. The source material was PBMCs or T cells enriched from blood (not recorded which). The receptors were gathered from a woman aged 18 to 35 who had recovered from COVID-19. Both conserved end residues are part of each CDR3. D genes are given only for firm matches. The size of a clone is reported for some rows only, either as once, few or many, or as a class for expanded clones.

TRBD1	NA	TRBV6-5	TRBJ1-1	CASSKTGLGTEAFF	TGTGCCAGCAGTAAGACAGGGTTGGGCACTGAAGCTTTCTTT
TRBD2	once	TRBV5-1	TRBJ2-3	CASSLVIAGAGDTQYF	TGCGCCAGCAGCTTGGTAATAGCGGGAGCGGGAGATACGCAGTATTTT
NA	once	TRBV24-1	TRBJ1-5	CATSDLAEQPQHF	TGTGCCACCAGTGATTTGGCCGAGCAGCCCCAGCATTTT
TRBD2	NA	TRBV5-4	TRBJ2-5	CASSLVGGATQYF	TGTGCCAGCAGCTTGGTCGGGGGGGCGACCCAGTACTTC
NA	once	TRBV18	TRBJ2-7	CASTNRETYEQYF	TGTGCCAGCACGAACAGGGAGACCTACGAGCAGTACTTC
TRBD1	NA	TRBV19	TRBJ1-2	CASSSPPGQGFGYTF	TGTGCCAGTAGTTCCCCCCCCGGACAGGGTTTCGGCTACACCTTC
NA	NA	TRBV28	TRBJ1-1	CASSSSSFGGTEAFF	TGTGCCAGCAGTTCCTCATCCTTCGGGGGTACTGAAGCTTTCTTT
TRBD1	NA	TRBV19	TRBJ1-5	CASSMPRTGIRRNQPQHF	TGTGCCAGTAGTATGCCCAGGACAGGGATTCGTCGCAATCAGCCCCAGCATTTT
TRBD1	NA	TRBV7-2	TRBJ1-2	CASSFSTGDGYTF	TGTGCCAGCAGCTTCTCGACAGGGGATGGCTACACCTTC
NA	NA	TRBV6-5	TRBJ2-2	CASSYLQGNTGELFF	TGTGCCAGCAGTTACTTACAGGGGAACACCGGGGAGCTGTTTTTT
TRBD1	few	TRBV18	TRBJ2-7	CASSLAGTADEQYF	TGTGCCAGCTCATTAGCCGGGACAGCAGACGAGCAGTACTTC
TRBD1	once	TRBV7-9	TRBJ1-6	CASSLAEGGISPLHF	TGTGCCAGCAGCTTAGCGGAAGGGGGCATTTCACCCCTCCACTTT
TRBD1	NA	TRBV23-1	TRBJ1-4	CASSQSPQVLRTGGGDEKLFF	TGCGCCAGCAGTCAATCCCCGCAAGTATTAAGGACAGGGGGCGGTGATGAAAAACTGTTTTTT
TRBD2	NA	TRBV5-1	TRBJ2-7	CASSLVRTSVSYEQYF	TGCGCCAGCAGCTTGGTTCGGACTAGCGTTTCCTACGAGCAGTACTTC
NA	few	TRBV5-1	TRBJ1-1	CASTETMNTEAFF	TGCGCCAGCACGGAGACCATGAACACTGAAGCTTTCTTT
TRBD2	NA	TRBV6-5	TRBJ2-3	CASSLRGGLADTQYF	TGTGCCAGCAGTCTCCGCGGGGGGTTAGCAGATACGCAGTATTTT
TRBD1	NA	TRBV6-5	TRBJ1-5	CASSREGGQPQHF	TGTGCCAGCAGCCGGGAAGGGGGCCAGCCCCAGCATTTT
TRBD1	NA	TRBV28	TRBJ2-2	CASRTGTVLSTGELFF	TGTGCCAGCAGGACCGGGACAGTCCTTTCCACCGGGGAGCTGTTTTTT
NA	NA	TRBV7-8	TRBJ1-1	CASSRRRNTEAFF	TGTGCCAGCAGCCGACGGAGGAACACTGAAGCTTTCTTT
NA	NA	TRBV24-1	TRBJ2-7	CATRRDNSYEQYF	TGTGCCACCCGTAGGGACAACTCCTACGAGCAGTACTTC
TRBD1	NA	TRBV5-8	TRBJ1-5	CASSSGTGGNQPQHF	TGTGCCAGCAGCTCCGGGACAGGGGGAAATCAGCCCCAGCATTTT
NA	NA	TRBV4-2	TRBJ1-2	CASSQEHGAGYGYTF	TGTGCCAGCAGCCAAGAACATGGGGCCGGCTATGGCTACACCTTC
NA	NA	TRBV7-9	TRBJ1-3	CASSGNAARGNTIYF	TGTGCCAGCAGCGGCAACGCGGCTAGGGGAAACACCATATATTTT
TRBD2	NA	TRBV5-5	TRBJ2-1	CASSLPGGVKGNEQFF	TGTGCCAGCAGCTTGCCCGGGGGGGTCAAAGGGAATGAGCAGTTCTTC
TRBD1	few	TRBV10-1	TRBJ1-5	CARATQGRSNQPQHF	TGCGCCAGGGCCACACAGGGGCGGTCAAATCAGCCCCAGCATTTT
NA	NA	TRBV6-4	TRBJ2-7	CASSGWTTLTYEQYF	TGTGCCAGCAGTGGTTGGACAACCCTCACCTACGAGCAGTACTTC